The next 7 T cell receptor beta chains were all read from a single sample in a study of OX40 agonist ivuxolimab in advanced cancers. The library was prepared using the immunoSEQ multiplex PCR assay. TCRdb holds this immuneACCESS table with in-frame rearrangements only. Some clones are missing; in checked studies, unresolved V genes explain under half, and the rest has no known cause. In this sample the table shows about 27,000 clones, approximately 78% of which occur a single time. The ten largest clones add up to approximately 20% of the sample. Specimen: CD4+ or CD8+ T cells sorted from blood, collected in a trial of the OX40 agonist ivuxolimab. These receptors were collected from an adult with an advanced solid tumor such as melanoma, head and neck, liver or kidney cancer.

This clone was detected only once. The chain links TRBV10-3 to TRBJ2-2; 12 bases agree with TRBD2. The V and J ends lost 6 bases and 3 bases, in that order; junction bases with no gene match: 2. CDR3 size: 15 residues. Germline assignment: CDR1 ENHRY and CDR2 SYGVKD. CDR3 DNA: TGTGCCATCAGGACTAGCGGGAGCCACACCGGGGAGCTGTTTTTT. This gives the protein CAIRTSGSHTGELFF.

This rearrangement joins TRBV29-1 to TRBJ2-3; D assignment may be TRBD1 or TRBD2 (5 bases each). The ends were cut back, 2 bases at V and 6 bases at J, with 12 bases in the middle. This CDR3 comprises 13 residues. The germline V gene encodes CDR1 SQVTM and CDR2 ANQGSEA. The CDR3 DNA is TGCAGCGTTGAATATAGGGGAGAGGATACGCAGTATTTT. It encodes CSVEYRGEDTQYF.

This clone was picked up a small number of times. This rearrangement joins TRBV28 to TRBJ1-5; 8 bases match TRBD1. The CDR3 runs to 14 residues. The V gene's germline CDR1 is MDHEN and CDR2 SYDVKM. The J segment lost 6 bases and the V segment lost 3 bases, leaving 4 bases of the junction unmatched. CDR3 sequence (DNA): TGTGCCAGCAGTTTCGACAGGGGCCGTCAGCCCCAGCATTTT. Translation gives CASSFDRGRQPQHF.

The chain recombines TRBV19 with TRBJ2-1, with TRBD2 as a possible D gene (5 bases). Germline loops: CDR1 LNHDA, CDR2 SQIVND (reference sequence). Between the trimmed V and J ends, which lost 6 bases and 5 bases, there was a span of 11 bases. The CDR3 has 13 residues. Here the CDR3 reads CASSPPRDNEQFF. The CDR3 nucleotides are TGTGCCAGTAGCCCGCCGAGGGACAATGAGCAGTTCTTC. Using reference TRBV19 and TRBJ2-1 for the parts outside the CDR3, the full variable domain is DGGITQSPKYLFRKEGQNVTLSCEQNLNHDAMYWYRQDPGQGLRLIYYSQIVNDFQKGDIAEGYSVSREKKESFPLTVTSAQKNPTAFYLCASSPPRDNEQFFGPGTRLTVL.

The chain combines TRBV5-6 with TRBJ1-1; D ambiguous. The germline gives CDR1 SGHDT, CDR2 YYEEEE. CDR3 length: 13 residues. V was shortened by 0 bases and J by 0 bases, with 3 bases between the two germline ends. The CDR3 here is CASSLGVNTEAFF. The DNA of the CDR3 is TGTGCCAGCAGCTTGGGAGTGAACACTGAAGCTTTCTTT.

Only one count was recorded for this clone. V usage is TRBV29-1 and J usage is TRBJ2-7; 7 bases line up with TRBD1. CDR3 length: 12 amino acids. V was pared by 6 bases and J by 4 bases, with 6 bases of the junction left unmatched. Germline loops: CDR1 SQVTM, CDR2 ANQGSEA. For the CDR3, the DNA is TGCAGCGTGACAGGGATAGGTTACGAGCAGTACTTC. Its translation: CSVTGIGYEQYF.

The V and J genes are TRBV7-8 and TRBJ1-1, with D hard to call. The CDR3 is 15 residues long. V was shortened by 3 bases and J by 6 bases, with 17 bases between the two germline ends. Germline CDR1 reads SGHVS; CDR2 reads FQNEAQ. CDR3 bases: TGTGCCAGCAGCTTCTCTGGTCTAACCCACTCTGAAGCTTTCTTT. It yields the protein CASSFSGLTHSEAFF. The complete variable domain, with remaining parts taken from reference TRBV7-8 and TRBJ1-1, reads GAGVSQSPRYKVAKRGQDVALRCDPISGHVSLFWYQQALGQGPEFLTYFQNEAQLDKSGLPSDRFFAERPEGSVSTLKIQRTQQEDSAVYLCASSFSGLTHSEAFFGQGTRLTVV.